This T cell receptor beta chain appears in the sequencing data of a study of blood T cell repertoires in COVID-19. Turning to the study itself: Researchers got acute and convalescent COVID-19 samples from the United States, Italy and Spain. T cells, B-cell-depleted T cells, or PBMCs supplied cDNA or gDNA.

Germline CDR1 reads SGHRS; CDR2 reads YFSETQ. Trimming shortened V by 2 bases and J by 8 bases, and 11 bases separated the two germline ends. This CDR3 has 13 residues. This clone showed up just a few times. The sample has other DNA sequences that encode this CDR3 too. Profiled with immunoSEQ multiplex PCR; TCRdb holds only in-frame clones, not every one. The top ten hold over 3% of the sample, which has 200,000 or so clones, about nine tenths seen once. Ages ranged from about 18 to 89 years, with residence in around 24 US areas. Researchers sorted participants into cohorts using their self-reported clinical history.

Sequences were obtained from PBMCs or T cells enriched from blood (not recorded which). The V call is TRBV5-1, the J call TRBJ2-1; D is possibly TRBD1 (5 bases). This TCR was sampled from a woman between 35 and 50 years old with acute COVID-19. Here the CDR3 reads CASSFWEGDEQFF. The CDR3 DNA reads TGCGCCAGCAGCTTTTGGGAAGGGGATGAGCAGTTCTTC.